This T cell receptor (beta chain) originates from a study of CD8 T cells in ankylosing spondylitis (dated by TCRdb to the late 2010s). With respect to the entire study: The study set out to find disease-linked TCR variants by profiling T cell receptor beta repertoires in ankylosing spondylitis patients and healthy donors. In total, the full study cohort was made up of about 99 healthy donors and 25 to 30 ankylosing spondylitis patients. Peripheral blood was sampled, and synovial fluid was also collected from ankylosing spondylitis patients. What the work shows at the level of the full study, not this receptor alone: Blood from ankylosing spondylitis patients appeared to be characterized by a TCR beta motif composed of roughly eight highly homologous amino acid variants. The disease-linked clones were reported to be significantly enriched in matched synovial fluid samples from ankylosing spondylitis patients. Some of the motif variants had been reported before in the synovial fluid and blood of reactive arthritis patients, a finding that suggests common disease-initiation mechanisms. In peripheral blood, the disease-linked clones were found at relatively low frequencies and had a CD8+ phenotype.

Measured from the cysteine to the phenylalanine, the CDR3 is 12 residues long. The entry retains the CDR3 DNA only, 36 bases that are in frame from base 1. In the germline V gene (reference sequence), CDR1 corresponds to GTSNPN and CDR2 to SVGIG. Relative to germline, V is missing 1 base and J is missing 6 bases, with 3 bases of the junction outside any gene match. As concerns this clonotype: No cognate antigen has been identified for it. It has no much larger one-base neighbor in the sample; base qualities were not kept.

TCRdb lists the instrument as Illumina HiSeq 2500. Quantitative 5'-RACE with molecular barcodes was the method used to prepare the TCR beta libraries. Processing in the source paper ran as follows. A new computational method, built on a probabilistic model of VDJ rearrangement, was used to identify disease-linked TCR variants. TCRdb reprocessed the public reads (quality trimming at Q25 with fastp, clone calling with MiXCR) and kept in-frame beta chains. Rows matching on CDR3 protein sequence are summarized as one entry with the most common DNA and genes. The V and J calls shown here were made by TCRdb, not taken from the authors' results. This sample has hundreds of thousands of distinct CDR3 sequences in its table, and 7.5% to 9.5% of those were observed once. The ten largest clones take up more than 4.5% of the sample.

The material sequenced was blood, either unsorted or a sorted T cell fraction (not recorded which). This TCR was sampled from a female donor with ankylosing spondylitis or in good health (not recorded which). The chain is assembled from TRBV30 and TRBJ2-7; 7 bases in the middle match TRBD1. The CDR3 protein: CAWSGGQFEQYF. Here is the DNA: TGTGCCTGGAGTGGGGGACAGTTCGAGCAGTACTTC. Supplemented by the reference TRBV30 and TRBJ2-7 proteins around the CDR3, the complete variable domain is SQTIHQWPATLVQPVGSPLSLECTVEGTSNPNLYWYRQAAGRGLQLLFYSVGIGQISSEVPQNLSASRPQDRQFILSSKKLLLSDSGFYLCAWSGGQFEQYFGPGTRLTVT.